This TCR beta chain was recovered during a study of blood T cell repertoires in COVID-19. Study-wide background: The origin of the acute and convalescent COVID-19 samples was the United States, Italy and Spain.

A PCR-confirmed or clinician-diagnosed COVID-19 case had contacted exposed participants within 2 weeks of entry. Original methodology: Amplification of reference gene primers was used by the study to estimate nucleated cell counts. Sequenced by immunoSEQ multiplex PCR; TCRdb stores in-frame clones only, minus some. That table supplies the V and J calls and clone size; D and trimming were determined from the DNA. The sample gives under 450,000 clones, just over 90% of which show up once; roughly 0.86% is in the top ten. From germline, CDR1 is SNHLY and CDR2 FYNNEI. The V and J ends lost 4 bases and 0 bases respectively, with 16 bases between them. The CDR3 loop spans 17 amino acids.

Material for sequencing was PBMCs or T cells enriched from blood (not recorded which). V is TRBV2 and J is TRBJ1-3; D gene uncertain. The clonotype originates from a woman between 40 and 55 years old who had been exposed to COVID-19. The CDR3 DNA is TGTGCCAGCAGTGGGACTTCTCGGACGCCCTCTGGAAACACCATATATTTT. Residues: CASSGTSRTPSGNTIYF.